Presented here are 20 T cell receptor beta chains from one specimen sequenced in a study of cytomegalovirus exposure and HLA in healthy donors (dated by TCRdb to about 2017). Libraries were constructed by the immunoSEQ multiplex PCR assay. The table was pulled from immuneACCESS by TCRdb, which kept in-frame rearrangements only. Such tables lose some clones; where checked, under half of the loss comes from unresolved V genes, and the rest has no known cause. For this sample the table gives under 400,000 clones, of which approximately 90% were detected only once. Together, the top ten hold over 0.75% of the sample. Sequencing was carried out using PBMCs. These receptors all come from a woman aged 18-29 years in good health and CMV-seronegative.

The gene calls are TRBV9 and TRBJ2-3, with D maybe TRBD2 (5 bases). Trimming cost V 3 bases and J 4 bases, with 12 bases left between them. The CDR3 spans 14 residues. CDR1 and CDR2 from the germline V gene are SGDLS and YYNGEE. CDR3 in DNA: TGTGCCAGCAGCGGGAGTAGTAGCGCAGATACGCAGTATTTT. Protein: CASSGSSSADTQYF.

The chain uses TRBV7-9 and TRBJ2-1; D is undetermined. Trimming left V 10 bases short and J 6 bases short, with 10 bases between. Germline CDR1 SEHNR, CDR2 FQNEAQ (reference sequence). This CDR3 spans 11 amino acids. The CDR3 loop reads CATPRGNEQFF. CDR3 sequence (DNA): TGTGCCACCCCCCGAGGCAATGAGCAGTTCTTC. Filled out from reference TRBV7-9 and TRBJ2-1, the complete variable domain reads DTGVSQNPRHKITKRGQNVTFRCDPISEHNRLYWYRQTLGQGPEFLTYFQNEAQLEKSRLLSDRFSAERPKGSFSTLEIQRTEQGDSAMYLCATPRGNEQFFGPGTRLTVL.

This sequence joins TRBV2 and TRBJ1-2; D not certain. V was clipped by 4 bases and J by 7 bases, with 7 bases between them. Germline values: CDR1 SNHLY, CDR2 FYNNEI. This CDR3 is built from 11 residues. The CDR3 region is CASSAQLGYTF. CDR3 bases: TGTGCCAGCAGTGCACAGCTTGGCTACACCTTC.

V and J are TRBV9 and TRBJ1-2; 9 bases line up with TRBD1. There are 15 residues in the CDR3. In germline, CDR1 is SGDLS, CDR2 YYNGEE. V lost 4 bases and J lost 2; bases outside the gene matches: 6. The CDR3 nucleotides read TGTGCCAGCAGCAGACCGACAGGGGGGAACTATGGCTACACCTTC. This translates into CASSRPTGGNYGYTF.

This clone was recorded at least ten times. The gene calls are TRBV7-3 and TRBJ2-7; D possibly corresponds to TRBD1 (6 bases). The CDR3 totals 16 residues. V lost 1 base and J lost 7, with 20 bases in between. Germline V lookup: CDR1 SGHTA, CDR2 FQGTGA. The CDR3 is CASSLSWQGFVWEQYF. The CDR3 coding sequence is TGTGCCAGCAGCTTAAGTTGGCAGGGGTTTGTTTGGGAGCAGTACTTC.

The genes are TRBV15 and TRBJ2-3, with D possibly matching TRBD1 (5 bases). Germline loops: CDR1 LNHNV, CDR2 YYDKDF (reference sequence). Trimming took 0 bases from V and 1 from J, leaving 14 bases between them. The CDR3 sequence is 17 residues long. The CDR3 sequence is CATSRDGHSRGTDTQYF. CDR3 sequence (DNA): TGTGCCACCAGCAGAGATGGTCATAGCAGGGGCACAGATACGCAGTATTTT.

The chain combines TRBV30 with TRBJ1-3, with TRBD1 identical over 7 bases. The V gene end was trimmed by 3 bases and the J gene end by 1 base; junction bases not matched to a gene: 0. Germline V gene lookup returns CDR1 GTSNPN and CDR2 SVGIG (reference sequence). The CDR3 is made up of 13 amino acids. DNA of the CDR3: TGTGCCTGGAGCAGGGGGTCTGGAAACACCATATATTTT. Translated, it gives CAWSRGSGNTIYF. The full variable domain, its missing parts supplied by reference TRBV30 and TRBJ1-3, is SQTIHQWPATLVQPVGSPLSLECTVEGTSNPNLYWYRQAAGRGLQLLFYSVGIGQISSEVPQNLSASRPQDRQFILSSKKLLLSDSGFYLCAWSRGSGNTIYFGEGSWLTVV.

This chain connects TRBV29-1 to TRBJ2-1; TRBD2 matches at 10 bases. The CDR3 totals 13 residues. V shed 3 bases and J 8 bases; nucleotides not matched to a gene: 4. Germline V CDR1 and CDR2: SQVTM, ANQGSEA. The CDR3: CSVDGTSVDEQFF. As DNA, the CDR3 is TGCAGCGTTGACGGGACTAGCGTCGATGAGCAGTTCTTC.

This clone was recorded once. This chain uses TRBV30 with TRBJ1-3; 8 nucleotides match TRBD1. The V gene end was trimmed by 4 bases and the J gene end by 2 bases; junction bases not matched to a gene: 7. This CDR3 is 15 amino acids long. The germline gives CDR1 GTSNPN, CDR2 SVGIG (reference sequence). The CDR3 sequence: CAWTSGQGPGNTIYF. In DNA, the CDR3 is TGTGCCTGGACCTCAGGACAGGGACCTGGAAACACCATATATTTT.

The chain uses TRBV5-1 and TRBJ2-1; 7 positions agree with TRBD2. V was clipped by 0 bases and J by 4 bases; unmatched bases: 4. Germline V lookup: CDR1 SGHRS, CDR2 YFSETQ. The CDR3 consists of 15 residues. CDR3 residues: CASSLGPAGYNEQFF. For the CDR3, the DNA is TGCGCCAGCAGCTTGGGTCCAGCGGGGTACAATGAGCAGTTCTTC.

The V call is TRBV19, the J call TRBJ1-2, with a possible D match to TRBD1 (5 bases). In germline, CDR1 is LNHDA, CDR2 SQIVND (reference sequence). This CDR3 has 12 amino acids. The V and J ends lost 10 bases and 6 bases respectively, with 15 bases between them. The CDR3 nucleotides read TGTGCCACGGCACCGGGGGAGAATGGCTACACCTTC. Amino acids: CATAPGENGYTF.

The DNA for the CDR3 is TGTGCCTGGAGTGCCCTGTTTGCTAGCGTTTCCTACGAGCAGTACTTC. Translated, it gives CAWSALFASVSYEQYF. The J gene is TRBJ2-7, the V gene TRBV30, with a tentative D call TRBD2 (6 bases). Trimming took off 1 base at V and 1 base at J, with 17 bases between the two ends. This CDR3 is built from 16 residues. Germline values: CDR1 GTSNPN, CDR2 SVGIG (reference sequence).

The chain combines TRBV9 with TRBJ2-1, with TRBD1 as a possible D gene (5 bases). The CDR3 consists of 13 residues. Trimming removed 0 bases at V and 10 bases at J, with 11 bases between. Germline CDR1 and CDR2: SGDLS and YYNGEE. CDR3 residues: CASSVAVGQEQFF. CDR3 bases: TGTGCCAGCAGCGTAGCGGTGGGGCAGGAGCAGTTCTTC.

The chain is built from TRBV18 and TRBJ2-5; TRBD2 matches 10 bases. The length of the CDR3 is 15 residues. Germline CDR1 reads KGHSH; CDR2 reads LQKENI. Trimming cost V 6 bases and J 0 bases; bases outside gene matches: 4. The CDR3, as DNA: TGTGCCAGCTCGCTAGCGGGAGTGAACCAAGAGACCCAGTACTTC. This translates into CASSLAGVNQETQYF.

The J gene is TRBJ1-2, the V gene TRBV13, with TRBD1 identical over 11 bases. The germline CDR1 and CDR2 sequences are PRHDT and FYEKMQ (reference sequence). The CDR3 consists of 16 residues. The V and J ends lost 5 bases and 5 bases, in that order; junction bases with no gene match: 10. CDR3 sequence: CASSIRDRGIGYGYTF. CDR3 in DNA: TGTGCCAGCAGCATCCGGGACAGGGGGATTGGGTATGGCTACACCTTC. Full variable domain (remainder filled in from reference TRBV13 and TRBJ1-2): AAGVIQSPRHLIKEKRETATLKCYPIPRHDTVYWYQQGPGQDPQFLISFYEKMQSDKGSIPDRFSAQQFSDYHSELNMSSLELGDSALYFCASSIRDRGIGYGYTFGSGTRLTVV.

V is TRBV27 and J is TRBJ2-7; 9 bases are a match to TRBD1. The CDR3 runs to 16 residues. V lost 5 bases and J lost 0; bases outside the gene matches: 8. From germline, CDR1 is MNHEY and CDR2 SMNVEV (reference sequence). The CDR3 DNA follows: TGTGCCAGCAGTGAACAGGGGGCCGTACCCTCCTACGAGCAGTACTTC. Encoded protein: CASSEQGAVPSYEQYF.

The rearrangement links TRBV27 to TRBJ1-1; 11 bases align to TRBD1. V was pared by 5 bases and J by 0 bases, with 8 bases of the junction left unmatched. This CDR3 contains 17 residues. Looked up from germline, CDR1 is MNHEY and CDR2 is SMNVEV (reference sequence). CDR3 protein: CASSTPDRGRMNTEAFF. CDR3 DNA sequence: TGTGCCAGCAGTACCCCGGACAGGGGGCGAATGAACACTGAAGCTTTCTTT.

This clone was seen a single time. The V and J genes are TRBV5-1 and TRBJ1-1, with TRBD1 matching 8 bases. The CDR3 covers 16 residues. CDR1 and CDR2 (germline): SGHRS, YFSETQ. V was clipped by 3 bases and J by 4 bases; unmatched bases: 11. CDR3 residues: CASSSSSGGAGTEAFF. As DNA, the CDR3 is TGCGCCAGCAGCTCCTCCTCAGGGGGCGCGGGCACTGAAGCTTTCTTT.

The rearrangement joins TRBV10-3 to TRBJ2-5; TRBD2 might be the D (6 bases). The last part of the DNA fits TRBJ2-7 better; the J call may be wrong. The CDR3 consists of 15 residues. Germline V gene lookup returns CDR1 ENHRY and CDR2 SYGVKD. The CDR3 region has the DNA TGTGCCATCAGTGAGTCGAGGGCGGAGGGTTACGAGCAGTACTTC. Translation gives CAISESRAEGYEQYF.

This clone was found once. Other DNA variants within this sample encode the same CDR3. The genes are TRBV7-9 and TRBJ1-1; 9 bases agree with TRBD1. With V trimmed by 5 bases and J by 1 base, 5 bases remained unmatched. Germline CDR1 SEHNR, CDR2 FQNEAQ (reference sequence). The CDR3 has 15 amino acids. The CDR3 loop is CASSLRQGGNTEAFF. CDR3 DNA: TGTGCCAGCAGCCTCCGACAGGGGGGGAACACTGAAGCTTTCTTT.